Shown below are 5 T cell receptor beta chains from a single sample sequenced in a study of cytomegalovirus exposure and HLA in healthy donors. PCR was performed using 60 Vbeta and 13 Jbeta primers. Data came from immunoSEQ multiplex PCR; TCRdb stores just in-frame clones and leaves some out. The sample shows 150,000 to 200,000 clones, 76% of them seen only once. Sequenced sample: PBMCs. These receptors were collected from a male donor in good health and CMV-seronegative.

This clone occurred a few times. This sequence joins TRBV14 and TRBJ2-1; 9 nucleotides agree with TRBD2. Germline V gives CDR1 SGHDN, CDR2 FVKESK. J lost 2 bases, V lost 3 bases, and 5 bases had no gene match. The CDR3 is 16 amino acids. CDR3 DNA sequence: TGTGCCAGCAGCCACTCCAGCGGGAGGCCCTACAATGAGCAGTTCTTC. Translation: CASSHSSGRPYNEQFF.

The chain combines TRBV7-3 with TRBJ2-1; no reliable D call. CDR3 length: 13 amino acids. Between the trimmed V and J ends, which lost 1 base and 10 bases, there was a span of 11 bases. Per germline, CDR1 SGHTA and CDR2 FQGTGA. CDR3: CASSLRESREQFF. In nucleotides, the CDR3 is TGTGCCAGCAGCTTAAGAGAAAGCCGGGAGCAGTTCTTC. The full variable domain, its missing parts supplied by reference TRBV7-3 and TRBJ2-1, is GAGVSQTPSNKVTEKGKYVELRCDPISGHTALYWYRQSLGQGPEFLIYFQGTGAADDSGLPNDRFFAVRPEGSVSTLKIQRTERGDSAVYLCASSLRESREQFFGPGTRLTVL.

The V gene is TRBV7-2, the J gene TRBJ2-3; D ambiguous. Germline CDR1 reads SGHTA; CDR2 reads FQGNSA. CDR3 length: 15 residues. Trimming stripped 5 bases from V and 2 bases from J, with 14 bases between. DNA for the CDR3: TGTGCCAGCAGCCCAAGCATCCCTACCACAGATACGCAGTATTTT. It translates to CASSPSIPTTDTQYF. The full variable domain, with the rest looked up from reference TRBV7-2 and TRBJ2-3, is GAGVSQSPSNKVTEKGKDVELRCDPISGHTALYWYRQSLGQGLEFLIYFQGNSAPDKSGLPSDRFSAERTGGSVSTLTIQRTQQEDSAVYLCASSPSIPTTDTQYFGPGTRLTVL.

The count of this clone is one. In DNA form, the CDR3 reads TGCAGTGCCCGGGACTCTGAGCAGTTCTTC. It specifies CSARDSEQFF. The chain carries TRBV20-1 and TRBJ2-1; perhaps TRBD2 as D (6 bases). This CDR3 is built from 10 residues. With 6 bases removed from V and 9 bases from J, the gap between germline ends came to 9 bases. The V gene's germline CDR1 is DFQATT and CDR2 SNEGSKA (reference sequence).

This chain's CDR3 is CASSLGRDNEQFF. As DNA, the CDR3 is TGCGCCAGCAGCTTGGGGCGGGACAATGAGCAGTTCTTC. The V and J genes are TRBV5-1 and TRBJ2-1, with D possibly TRBD2 on 5 matching bases. CDR1 is SGHRS, CDR2 YFSETQ, per germline. The CDR3 loop spans 13 amino acids. The germline V and J ends were trimmed by 0 bases and 5 bases, with 6 bases remaining between them.